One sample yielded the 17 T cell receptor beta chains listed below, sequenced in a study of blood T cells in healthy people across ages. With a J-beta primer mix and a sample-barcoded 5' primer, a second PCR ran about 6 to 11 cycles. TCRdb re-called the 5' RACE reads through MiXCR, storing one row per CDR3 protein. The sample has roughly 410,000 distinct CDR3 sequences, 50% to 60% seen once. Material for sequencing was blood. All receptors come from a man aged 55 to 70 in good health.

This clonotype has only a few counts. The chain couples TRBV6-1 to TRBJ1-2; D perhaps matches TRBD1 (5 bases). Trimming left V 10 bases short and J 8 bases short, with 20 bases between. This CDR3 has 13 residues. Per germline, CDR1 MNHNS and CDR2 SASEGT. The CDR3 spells CATTSGREKGYTF. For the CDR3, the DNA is TGTGCCACAACCTCGGGACGGGAGAAGGGCTACACCTTC.

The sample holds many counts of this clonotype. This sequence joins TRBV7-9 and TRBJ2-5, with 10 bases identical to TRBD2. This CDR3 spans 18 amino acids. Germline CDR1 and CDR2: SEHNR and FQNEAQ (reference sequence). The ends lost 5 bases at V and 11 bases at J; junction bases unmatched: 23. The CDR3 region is CASSPKIRLAGANNEQYF. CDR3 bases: TGTGCCAGCAGCCCAAAAATCCGCCTAGCGGGAGCCAACAATGAGCAGTACTTC.

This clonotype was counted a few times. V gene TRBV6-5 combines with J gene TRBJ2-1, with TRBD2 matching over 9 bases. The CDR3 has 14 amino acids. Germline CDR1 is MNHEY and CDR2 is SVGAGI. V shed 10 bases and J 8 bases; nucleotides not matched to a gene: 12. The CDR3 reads CATTKAGGPYEQFF. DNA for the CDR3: TGTGCCACCACGAAGGCGGGAGGGCCCTATGAGCAGTTCTTC.

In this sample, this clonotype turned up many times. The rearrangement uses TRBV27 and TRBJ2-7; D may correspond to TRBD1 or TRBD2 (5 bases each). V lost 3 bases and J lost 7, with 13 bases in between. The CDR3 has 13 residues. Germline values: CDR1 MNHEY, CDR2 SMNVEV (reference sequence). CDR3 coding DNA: TGTGCCAGCAGTTTCCGGACAACTAGAGAGCAGTACTTC. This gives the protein CASSFRTTREQYF.

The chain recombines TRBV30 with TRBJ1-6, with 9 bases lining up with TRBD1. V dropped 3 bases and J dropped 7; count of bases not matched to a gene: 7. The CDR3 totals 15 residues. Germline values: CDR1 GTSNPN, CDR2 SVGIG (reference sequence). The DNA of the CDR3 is TGTGCCTGGAGCGCCCCCGGGACAGGGAATTCACCCCTCCACTTT. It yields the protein CAWSAPGTGNSPLHF.

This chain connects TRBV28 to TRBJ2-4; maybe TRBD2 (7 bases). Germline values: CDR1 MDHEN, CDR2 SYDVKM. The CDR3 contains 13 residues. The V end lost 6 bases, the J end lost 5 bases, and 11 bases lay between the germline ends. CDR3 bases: TGTGCCAGCAGGGGGGGGCTGGAAAACATTCAGTACTTC. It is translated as CASRGGLENIQYF.

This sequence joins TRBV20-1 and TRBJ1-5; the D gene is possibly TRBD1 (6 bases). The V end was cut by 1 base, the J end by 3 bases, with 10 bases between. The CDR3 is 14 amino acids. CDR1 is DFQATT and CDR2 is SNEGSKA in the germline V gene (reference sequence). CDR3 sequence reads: CSARAQGINQPQHF. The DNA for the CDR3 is TGCAGTGCTAGAGCACAGGGCATCAATCAGCCCCAGCATTTT.

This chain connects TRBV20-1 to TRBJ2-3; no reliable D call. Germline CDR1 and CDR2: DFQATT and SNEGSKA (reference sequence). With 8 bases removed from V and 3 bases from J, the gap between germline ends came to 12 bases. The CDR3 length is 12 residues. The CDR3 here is CSTGSQTDTQYF. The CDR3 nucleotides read TGCAGTACCGGGTCCCAGACAGATACGCAGTATTTT.

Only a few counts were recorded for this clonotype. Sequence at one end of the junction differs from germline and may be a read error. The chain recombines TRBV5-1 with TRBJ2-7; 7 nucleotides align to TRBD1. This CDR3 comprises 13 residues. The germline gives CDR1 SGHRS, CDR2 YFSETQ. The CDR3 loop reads CASSWGQSYAQYF. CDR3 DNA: TGCGCCAGCAGCTGGGGACAGTCCTACGCGCAGTACTTC.

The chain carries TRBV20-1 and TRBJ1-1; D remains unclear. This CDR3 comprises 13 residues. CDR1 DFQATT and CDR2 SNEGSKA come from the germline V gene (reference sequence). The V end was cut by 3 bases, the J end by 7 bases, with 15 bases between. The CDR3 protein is CSASAAGLFEAFF. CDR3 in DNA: TGCAGTGCTAGCGCGGCAGGCCTATTTGAAGCTTTCTTT.

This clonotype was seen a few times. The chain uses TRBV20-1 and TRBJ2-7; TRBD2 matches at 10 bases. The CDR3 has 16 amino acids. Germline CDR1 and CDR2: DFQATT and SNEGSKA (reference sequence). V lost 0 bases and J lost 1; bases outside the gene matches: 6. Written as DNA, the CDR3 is TGCAGTGCTAGAGATCCGGCTAGCGGGGGATCCTACGAGCAGTACTTC. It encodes CSARDPASGGSYEQYF.

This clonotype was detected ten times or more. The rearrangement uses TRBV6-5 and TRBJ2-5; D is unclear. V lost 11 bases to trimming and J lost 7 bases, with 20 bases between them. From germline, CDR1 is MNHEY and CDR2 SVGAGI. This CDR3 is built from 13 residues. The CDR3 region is CAVQPSGLVTQYF. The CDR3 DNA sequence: TGTGCCGTCCAGCCGAGTGGTTTAGTGACCCAGTACTTC.

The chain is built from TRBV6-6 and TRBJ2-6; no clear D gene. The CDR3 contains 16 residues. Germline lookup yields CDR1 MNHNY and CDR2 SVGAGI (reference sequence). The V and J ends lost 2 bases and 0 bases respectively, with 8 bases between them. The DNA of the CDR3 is TGTGCCAGCAGTTACGGGCACCCCTCTGGGGCCAACGTCCTGACTTTC. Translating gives CASSYGHPSGANVLTF.

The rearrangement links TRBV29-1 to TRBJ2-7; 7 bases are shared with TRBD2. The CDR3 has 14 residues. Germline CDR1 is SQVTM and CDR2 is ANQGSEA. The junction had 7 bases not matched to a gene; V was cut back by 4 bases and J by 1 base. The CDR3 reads CSVVGSGSSYEQYF. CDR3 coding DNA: TGCAGCGTTGTGGGTAGCGGGTCGTCCTACGAGCAGTACTTC.

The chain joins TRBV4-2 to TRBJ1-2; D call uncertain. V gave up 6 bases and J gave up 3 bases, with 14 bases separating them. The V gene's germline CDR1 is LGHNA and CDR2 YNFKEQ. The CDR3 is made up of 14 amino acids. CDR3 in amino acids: CASRESARDYGYTF. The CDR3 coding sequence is TGTGCCAGCAGAGAGTCTGCCCGGGACTATGGCTACACCTTC.

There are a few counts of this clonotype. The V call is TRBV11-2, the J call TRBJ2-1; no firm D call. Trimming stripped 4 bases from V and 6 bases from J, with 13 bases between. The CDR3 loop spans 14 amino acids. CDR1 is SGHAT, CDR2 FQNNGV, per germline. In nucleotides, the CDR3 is TGTGCCAGCAGCTCCCCACGACGCGGCAATGAGCAGTTCTTC. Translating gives CASSSPRRGNEQFF.

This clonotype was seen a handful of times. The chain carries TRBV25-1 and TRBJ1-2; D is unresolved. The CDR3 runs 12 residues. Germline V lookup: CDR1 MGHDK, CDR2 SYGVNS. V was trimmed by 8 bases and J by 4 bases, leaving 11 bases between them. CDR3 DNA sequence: TGTGCCAGCTATGCTAACACCTATGGCTACACCTTC. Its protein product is CASYANTYGYTF.